Following are 27 T cell receptor beta chains from one sample sequenced in a study of blood T cells in healthy people across ages. With a J-beta primer mix and a sample-barcoded 5' primer, a second PCR ran about 7 to 11 cycles. TCRdb independently ran MiXCR on the 5' RACE reads; one entry per CDR3 protein. The sample lists 1.5 million to 2 million distinct CDR3 sequences, about two fifths occurring once. The sequencing sample was made of blood. Receptors were obtained from a human donor in good health.

This chain connects TRBV11-3 to TRBJ2-7, with 9 bases fitting TRBD1. After removal of 5 bases from V and 7 bases from J, the junction contained 9 bases not matched to a gene. The germline gives CDR1 SGHNT, CDR2 YENEEA. The CDR3 length is 14 residues. CDR3 bases: TGTGCCAGCAGCAGGGGACAGGGAAAGGTAGAGCAGTACTTC. Translation: CASSRGQGKVEQYF.

This chain joins TRBV7-2 and TRBJ1-1, with 7 bases that match TRBD1. Looked up from germline, CDR1 is SGHTA and CDR2 is FQGNSA. J was trimmed by 8 bases and V by 1 base; bases with no gene match: 10. CDR3 size: 15 residues. CDR3 DNA sequence: TGTGCCAGCAGCTTAGATGGGGGGGGACAGCGGGAAGCTTTCTTT. Protein sequence: CASSLDGGGQREAFF.

This clonotype was counted ten times or more. The chain uses TRBV12-3 or TRBV12-4 and TRBJ2-7, with 7 nucleotides matching TRBD2. J was trimmed by 0 bases and V by 5 bases; bases with no gene match: 4. This CDR3 is 14 amino acids long. CDR3 region: CASSRGGRSYEQYF. CDR3 bases: TGTGCCAGCAGTCGCGGGGGTCGCTCCTACGAGCAGTACTTC.

The chain combines TRBV20-1 with TRBJ2-6; D may be TRBD2 (6 bases). Trimming removed 6 bases at V and 0 bases at J, with 9 bases between. The CDR3 contains 14 residues. Germline CDR1 and CDR2: DFQATT and SNEGSKA (reference sequence). In DNA form, the CDR3 reads TGCAGTGCCGGGGGTCCCTCTGGGGCCAACGTCCTGACTTTC. It specifies CSAGGPSGANVLTF.

In DNA, the CDR3 is TGCGCCAGCAGCTCGATCGGACTAGCGGGGATAAGCACAGATACGCAGTATTTT. Translation gives CASSSIGLAGISTDTQYF. The chain uses TRBV5-1 and TRBJ2-3, with 12 bases fitting TRBD2. Germline values: CDR1 SGHRS, CDR2 YFSETQ. J gave up 0 bases and V 3 bases, and 8 bases lay outside the gene matches. The CDR3 is made up of 18 amino acids. Complete variable domain (other parts from reference TRBV5-1 and TRBJ2-3): KAGVTQTPRYLIKTRGQQVTLSCSPISGHRSVSWYQQTPGQGLQFLFEYFSETQRNKGNFPGRFSGRQFSNSRSEMNVSTLELGDSALYLCASSSIGLAGISTDTQYFGPGTRLTVL.

This clonotype was counted only a few times. This chain uses TRBV12-3 or TRBV12-4 with TRBJ2-5; no clear D gene. V was cut by 5 bases and J by 3 bases, with 10 bases left in between. CDR3 length: 13 amino acids. CDR3: CASSQTREETQYF. Here the CDR3 DNA reads TGTGCCAGCAGTCAGACCCGAGAAGAGACCCAGTACTTC.

V and J are TRBV6-6 and TRBJ1-5, with 8 bases identical to TRBD1. V gave up 4 bases and J gave up 9 bases; unmatched junction bases: 11. CDR1 and CDR2 from the germline V gene are MNHNY and SVGAGI (reference sequence). There are 15 residues in the CDR3. The CDR3 protein is CASSSPDREVGPQHF. CDR3 DNA: TGTGCCAGCAGTTCACCGGACAGGGAGGTTGGGCCCCAGCATTTT.

This sequence joins TRBV20-1 and TRBJ2-6; 10 nucleotides match TRBD1. This CDR3 has 15 residues. Per germline, CDR1 DFQATT and CDR2 SNEGSKA (reference sequence). V trimming: 6 bases; J trimming: 2 bases; junction bases outside the gene matches: 4. For the CDR3, the DNA is TGCAGTGCACCAGGACAGGGGGCTGGGGCCAACGTCCTGACTTTC. It specifies CSAPGQGAGANVLTF.

The chain couples TRBV4-2 to TRBJ2-3; TRBD2 is a possible D gene (6 bases). The germline V and J ends were trimmed by 1 base and 5 bases, with 10 bases remaining between them. The CDR3 has 14 residues. The V gene's germline CDR1 is LGHNA and CDR2 YNFKEQ. The DNA of the CDR3 is TGTGCCAGCAGCCAAGTACTAGCCGTAGATACGCAGTATTTT. Translation: CASSQVLAVDTQYF.

The V gene is TRBV12-3 or TRBV12-4, the J gene TRBJ2-7, with D possibly called TRBD1 or TRBD2 (5 bases each). Trimming removed 3 bases from V and 0 bases from J, with 9 bases in between. The CDR3 has 14 residues. This chain's CDR3 is CASSFQGASYEQYF. CDR3 DNA sequence: TGTGCCAGCAGTTTCCAGGGAGCCTCCTACGAGCAGTACTTC.

Concerning this clonotype itself: The missing conserved phenylalanine or tryptophan at the end of this CDR3 makes a read error likely. This chain uses TRBV10-3 with TRBJ2-2; the D call may be TRBD1 or TRBD2 (5 bases each). This CDR3 spans 14 amino acids. Between the trimmed V and J ends, which lost 6 bases and 1 base, there was a span of 9 bases. Germline V gene sequence: CDR1 ENHRY, CDR2 SYGVKD. The CDR3 DNA reads as TGTGCCATCAGCCGGGACCAGAACACCGGGGAGCTGTTTTTG. Protein: CAISRDQNTGELFL.

There are a few counts of this clonotype. The junction departs from the called germline gene at one end, perhaps through a read error. V is TRBV5-5 and J is TRBJ1-5; TRBD1 matches 7 bases. Germline assignment: CDR1 SGHKS and CDR2 YYEKEE (reference sequence). The CDR3 length is 15 residues. In nucleotides, the CDR3 is TGTGTCAGCAGCTATACAGGGGTTAGCAATCAGCCCCAGCATTTT. Encoded protein: CVSSYTGVSNQPQHF.

V and J are TRBV12-3 or TRBV12-4 and TRBJ2-7, with 10 positions matching TRBD1. V shed 3 bases and J 4 bases; nucleotides not matched to a gene: 12. The CDR3 runs to 17 residues. CDR3 residues: CASSLGTGAPRAYEQYF. DNA for the CDR3: TGTGCCAGCAGTTTGGGGACAGGGGCCCCCCGGGCGTACGAGCAGTACTTC.

This chain links TRBV9 with TRBJ2-3; 7 nucleotides align to TRBD1. This CDR3 comprises 14 residues. Germline V lookup: CDR1 SGDLS, CDR2 YYNGEE. The J segment lost 6 bases and the V segment lost 3 bases, leaving 7 bases of the junction unmatched. CDR3 nucleotide sequence: TGTGCCAGCAGCGCAATCACAGGGGCCGATACGCAGTATTTT. It specifies CASSAITGADTQYF.

Regarding this clonotype: Being one base from a much bigger clone, this may be a read error. The chain combines TRBV5-6 with TRBJ1-1, with 7 bases fitting TRBD1. The CDR3 length is 16 residues. Germline trimming cut 10 bases from V and 0 bases from J; bases unmatched to any gene: 15. CDR1 and CDR2 (germline): SGHDT, YYEEEE. CDR3 sequence: CARIEGRGQLNTEAFF. The CDR3 DNA follows: TGTGCCCGCATCGAGGGTCGGGGACAGTTGAACACTGAAGCTTTCTTT.

This sequence joins TRBV4-3 and TRBJ2-5; a possible D gene is TRBD1 (5 bases). Per the germline V gene, CDR1 is LGHNA and CDR2 is YSLEER. V was clipped by 0 bases and J by 8 bases, with 13 bases between them. The CDR3 is 14 amino acids. In DNA, the CDR3 is TGCGCCAGCAGCCAAGATACAGGTCTCGGAACCCAGTACTTC. The encoded protein is CASSQDTGLGTQYF.

The J gene is TRBJ1-2, the V gene TRBV12-3 or TRBV12-4; TRBD1 is a possible D gene (5 bases). V shed 3 bases and J shed 6 bases, with 17 bases lying between them. The CDR3 extends over 15 amino acids. The CDR3 nucleotides are TGTGCCAGCAGTTTGTTGGGGCAGGGTCCGAATGGCTACACCTTC. Amino acids: CASSLLGQGPNGYTF.

This clonotype was seen a few times. The rearrangement links TRBV7-2 to TRBJ2-3; D is ambiguous. Germline V gene data show CDR1 as SGHTA and CDR2 as FQGNSA. V shed 3 bases and J shed 6 bases, with 10 bases lying between them. The CDR3 totals 13 residues. CDR3 residues: CASSFAKADTQYF. Written as DNA, the CDR3 is TGTGCCAGCAGCTTTGCCAAAGCCGATACGCAGTATTTT.

This clonotype was counted between two and nine times. V and J are TRBV20-1 and TRBJ2-7; 7 nucleotides match TRBD1. The germline V gene encodes CDR1 DFQATT and CDR2 SNEGSKA (reference sequence). CDR3 size: 14 residues. The V gene end was trimmed by 4 bases and the J gene end by 4 bases; junction bases not matched to a gene: 10. CDR3 residues: CSATNDRDTYEQYF. As DNA, the CDR3 is TGCAGTGCTACCAACGACAGGGACACGTACGAGCAGTACTTC.

The chain has TRBV29-1 and TRBJ1-2; 11 nucleotides agree with TRBD1. Per germline, CDR1 SQVTM and CDR2 ANQGSEA. After removal of 4 bases from V and 6 bases from J, the junction contained 4 bases not matched to a gene. The CDR3 extends over 13 amino acids. The CDR3 nucleotides read TGCAGCGTTGTAGGGACAGGGGGGAATGGCTACACCTTC. Its protein product is CSVVGTGGNGYTF.

This clonotype was seen a few times. The germline gene is not matched at one end of the junction; a read error may be the cause. The DNA of the CDR3 is TGCGCCTGCAGCCAAGATAGAACCCAGTACTTC. It yields the protein CACSQDRTQYF. The chain couples TRBV4-1 to TRBJ2-5; D gene unclear. From germline, CDR1 is MGHRA and CDR2 YSYEKL. The CDR3 spans 11 residues.

The V call is TRBV7-2, the J call TRBJ1-4; D is unclear. Trimming took off 5 bases at V and 5 bases at J, with 15 bases between the two ends. This CDR3 region has 15 residues. Per the germline V gene, CDR1 is SGHTA and CDR2 is FQGNSA. The CDR3 sequence: CASSLSNGRNEKLFF. CDR3 nucleotide sequence: TGTGCCAGCAGCCTATCTAATGGACGGAATGAAAAACTGTTTTTT.

This clonotype showed up just a few times. This rearrangement joins TRBV2 to TRBJ1-1; tentatively, D is TRBD1 (6 bases). Germline values: CDR1 SNHLY, CDR2 FYNNEI. CDR3 length equals 14 residues. The V end was cut by 3 bases, the J end by 8 bases, with 16 bases between. CDR3 sequence reads: CASSESFRGPEAFF. The DNA for the CDR3 is TGTGCCAGCAGTGAGTCATTCAGGGGACCAGAAGCTTTCTTT.

The genes are TRBV5-1 and TRBJ1-4, with a weak D call TRBD1 (5 bases). Deletions cut 4 bases from V and 8 bases from J, with 18 bases between. The CDR3 is made up of 15 amino acids. Germline assignment: CDR1 SGHRS and CDR2 YFSETQ. The CDR3 DNA follows: TGCGCCAGCAGCCTGGGAGGAGCAGGGCGAGAAAAACTGTTTTTT. It encodes CASSLGGAGREKLFF.

In its sample, this clonotype was seen many times. The chain links TRBV7-3 to TRBJ2-1; no reliable D call. Trimming removed 1 base from V and 2 bases from J, with 3 bases in between. CDR1 and CDR2 from the germline V gene are SGHTA and FQGTGA. This CDR3 is 13 amino acids long. CDR3 DNA sequence: TGTGCCAGCAGCTTAATACCCTACAATGAGCAGTTCTTC. Translation: CASSLIPYNEQFF.

The chain couples TRBV2 to TRBJ2-7; TRBD1 matches 7 bases. Germline trimming cut 5 bases from V and 2 bases from J; bases unmatched to any gene: 9. The CDR3 contains 15 residues. CDR1 SNHLY and CDR2 FYNNEI come from the germline V gene. The CDR3 bases are TGTGCCAGCAGTAATGAACAGGGGCCCCCCTACGAGCAGTACTTC. This codes for CASSNEQGPPYEQYF.

The chain couples TRBV11-2 to TRBJ2-7; 7 bases agree with TRBD1. The V segment lost 3 bases and the J segment 6 bases; nucleotides outside the gene matches: 11. The CDR3 has 15 amino acids. CDR1 and CDR2 from the germline V gene are SGHAT and FQNNGV. CDR3 DNA sequence: TGTGCCAGCAGCTTCCGGGACAGTCGACGGGGCGAGCAGTACTTC. Amino acids: CASSFRDSRRGEQYF.